This entry lists 24 T cell receptor beta chains sequenced from one sample in a study of shared clonotypes between healthy human individuals. The method was immunoSEQ multiplex PCR; TCRdb's version includes in-frame clones alone and lacks a portion of them. The data hold about 520,000 clones, with about 96% observed a single time. The sample taken for sequencing was naive CD4+ T cells sorted from blood. Subset specified: CD45RA+ positively selected. The receptors were sampled from a woman under 40 in good health.

This chain joins TRBV6-6 and TRBJ2-3, with 9 bases matching TRBD1. CDR1 is MNHNY and CDR2 is SVGAGI in the germline V gene (reference sequence). CDR3 size: 15 residues. V dropped 6 bases and J dropped 7; count of bases not matched to a gene: 11. The CDR3 nucleotides are TGTGCCAGCAGGGAGGGACAGGGCCGTCGGAATACGCAGTATTTT. Amino acids: CASREGQGRRNTQYF.

The chain links TRBV10-1 to TRBJ2-7, with D tentatively TRBD1 (5 bases). This CDR3 spans 13 amino acids. The germline V gene encodes CDR1 WNHNN and CDR2 SYGVQD (reference sequence). The ends were cut back, 0 bases at V and 5 bases at J, with 8 bases in the middle. The CDR3 loop is CASSESWTNEQYF. CDR3 sequence (DNA): TGCGCCAGCAGTGAGTCTTGGACAAACGAGCAGTACTTC.

A single count supports this clone. J is TRBJ2-7 and V is TRBV10-1; TRBD2 matches 10 bases. Germline lookup yields CDR1 WNHNN and CDR2 SYGVQD (reference sequence). The CDR3 contains 19 residues. Losses at the gene ends were 0 bases for V and 2 bases for J; bases not matched to a gene: 13. CDR3 DNA: TGCGCCAGCAGTGAGTCGACCTCCCGGGCTAGCGGGAGACCCTACGAGCAGTACTTC. It translates to CASSESTSRASGRPYEQYF.

For this clone: The identical CDR3 is also encoded by other nucleotide sequences in the sample. This chain joins TRBV28 and TRBJ1-5, with D uncertain. With 6 bases removed from V and 4 bases from J, the gap between germline ends came to 7 bases. Germline V gene sequence: CDR1 MDHEN, CDR2 SYDVKM. This CDR3 is 12 amino acids long. Here the CDR3 DNA reads TGTGCCAGCAGGGCCTCTAATCAGCCCCAGCATTTT. Protein product: CASRASNQPQHF.

The chain links TRBV28 to TRBJ1-5; D is unclear. CDR1 and CDR2 (germline): MDHEN, SYDVKM. V was cut by 1 base and J by 2 bases, with 12 bases left in between. The CDR3 covers 16 residues. The CDR3: CASSLFSPGGNQPQHF. In DNA, the CDR3 is TGTGCCAGCAGTTTATTTAGTCCGGGTGGCAATCAGCCCCAGCATTTT.

The genes are TRBV16 and TRBJ2-7; D possibly corresponds to TRBD1 (6 bases). The V gene lost 4 bases and the J gene lost 3 bases, with 10 bases spanning the gap. Germline CDR1 is KGHSY and CDR2 is FQNENV. This CDR3 spans 13 amino acids. DNA of the CDR3: TGTGCCAGCAGCCCCAGGGGTTTCTACGAGCAGTACTTC. Protein product: CASSPRGFYEQYF.

The chain couples TRBV7-9 to TRBJ1-4, with 7 bases fitting TRBD1. The length of the CDR3 is 18 residues. V shed 5 bases, J shed 8 bases, and the junction held 20 bases outside the gene matches. From germline, CDR1 is SEHNR and CDR2 FQNEAQ (reference sequence). This CDR3 reads CASSPQTFRGGGGEKLFF. In DNA form, the CDR3 reads TGTGCCAGCAGCCCCCAAACCTTCAGGGGGGGCGGTGGGGAAAAACTGTTTTTT. Full variable domain (rest looked up from reference TRBV7-9 and TRBJ1-4): DTGVSQNPRHKITKRGQNVTFRCDPISEHNRLYWYRQTLGQGPEFLTYFQNEAQLEKSRLLSDRFSAERPKGSFSTLEIQRTEQGDSAMYLCASSPQTFRGGGGEKLFFGSGTQLSVL.

The chain links TRBV6-1 to TRBJ1-3; maybe TRBD1 (6 bases). This CDR3 region has 16 residues. Trimming stripped 4 bases from V and 4 bases from J, with 17 bases between. Germline V gene lookup returns CDR1 MNHNS and CDR2 SASEGT. The CDR3 nucleotides read TGTGCCAGCAGTGTTCAGGGGCGCGGTAGGGGAAACACCATATATTTT. Amino acids: CASSVQGRGRGNTIYF.

This clone came up once. The V gene is TRBV28, the J gene TRBJ2-5, with 11 bases fitting TRBD2. TRBJ2-7 matches the DNA end more closely, so the J call is doubtful. CDR1 is MDHEN, CDR2 SYDVKM, per germline. CDR3 size: 17 residues. This CDR3 is CASRRPPSGGSSYEQYF. CDR3 nucleotides: TGTGCCAGCAGACGCCCTCCTAGCGGGGGGAGCTCCTACGAGCAGTACTTC.

The chain couples TRBV5-1 to TRBJ2-1; a weak D match, TRBD2 (5 bases). The CDR3 has 13 amino acids. Germline V gene sequence: CDR1 SGHRS, CDR2 YFSETQ. V lost 2 bases and J 9 bases, leaving 12 bases between the germline ends. The CDR3 is CASSFEDWGEQFF. In DNA, the CDR3 is TGCGCCAGCAGCTTCGAGGACTGGGGTGAGCAGTTCTTC.

V and J are TRBV19 and TRBJ1-1; no clear D. Germline lookup yields CDR1 LNHDA and CDR2 SQIVND (reference sequence). V lost 5 bases to trimming and J lost 4 bases, with 20 bases between them. This CDR3 region has 16 residues. The CDR3 spells CASSHSQAQRSTEAFF. CDR3 coding DNA: TGTGCCAGTAGTCATAGCCAGGCGCAGAGGAGCACTGAAGCTTTCTTT.

The V and J genes are TRBV11-2 and TRBJ2-1; D call uncertain. Germline values: CDR1 SGHAT, CDR2 FQNNGV. V was cut by 5 bases and J by 11 bases, with 10 bases left in between. The CDR3 runs to 11 residues. In nucleotides, the CDR3 is TGTGCCAGCAGCCTAAGAATGCAGCAGTTCTTC. This encodes CASSLRMQQFF. Full variable domain (outside the CDR3, taken from reference TRBV11-2 and TRBJ2-1): EAGVAQSPRYKIIEKRQSVAFWCNPISGHATLYWYQQILGQGPKLLIQFQNNGVVDDSQLPKDRFSAERLKGVDSTLKIQPAKLEDSAVYLCASSLRMQQFFGPGTRLTVL.

This clone showed up just once. V usage is TRBV2 and J usage is TRBJ2-3; D gene ambiguous. Germline CDR1 is SNHLY and CDR2 is FYNNEI. The CDR3 is 12 residues long. V gave up 5 bases and J gave up 6 bases, with 9 bases separating them. CDR3 sequence: CASSKISDTQYF. The CDR3 nucleotides read TGTGCCAGCAGTAAAATTTCGGATACGCAGTATTTT.

The CDR3 nucleotides read TGTGCCAGCTCACCCCCTCGAGGCGATAGCTCCTACGAGCAGTACTTC. This sequence encodes CASSPPRGDSSYEQYF. The chain links TRBV18 to TRBJ2-7; D is unclear. Trimming took off 3 bases at V and 0 bases at J, with 15 bases between the two ends. The CDR3 runs to 16 residues. CDR1 and CDR2 (germline): KGHSH, LQKENI.

The rearrangement links TRBV18 to TRBJ1-5; 8 nucleotides match TRBD1. The length of the CDR3 is 16 residues. Germline V lookup: CDR1 KGHSH, CDR2 LQKENI. The V segment lost 2 bases and the J segment 0 bases; nucleotides outside the gene matches: 3. The CDR3 here is CASSPTGGGSNQPQHF. In nucleotides, the CDR3 is TGTGCCAGCTCACCAACAGGGGGGGGTAGCAATCAGCCCCAGCATTTT.

The chain uses TRBV28 and TRBJ1-2, with TRBD1 matching over 8 bases. The CDR3 covers 17 residues. Germline V lookup: CDR1 MDHEN, CDR2 SYDVKM. V shed 4 bases and J 8 bases; nucleotides not matched to a gene: 18. CDR3 in amino acids: CASSSGGQGAHLGGYTF. In DNA, the CDR3 is TGTGCCAGCAGTTCCGGGGGGCAGGGGGCCCACCTAGGGGGCTACACCTTC.

As concerns this clone: Additional DNA sequences in this sample encode the identical CDR3. This chain links TRBV18 with TRBJ2-3, with D unresolved. V lost 0 bases and J lost 3, with 7 bases in between. The CDR3 is 14 amino acids. Looked up from germline, CDR1 is KGHSH and CDR2 is LQKENI. CDR3 DNA: TGTGCCAGCTCACCACCCGCAGGTACAGATACGCAGTATTTT. Translation gives CASSPPAGTDTQYF.

V gene TRBV9 combines with J gene TRBJ2-3; unclear D gene. CDR1 and CDR2 (germline): SGDLS, YYNGEE. With 4 bases removed from V and 9 bases from J, the gap between germline ends came to 24 bases. The CDR3 is 16 amino acids. In DNA, the CDR3 is TGTGCCAGCAGCCCTTCCGGCGCGCCCGAGGTAAAGACGCAGTATTTT. As protein: CASSPSGAPEVKTQYF.

In nucleotides, the CDR3 is TGTGCCAGCAGCTTAGTTTTCGCTAGCGGAGAGGCAAAGACCCAGTACTTC. This encodes CASSLVFASGEAKTQYF. The chain joins TRBV11-2 to TRBJ2-5; 7 positions agree with TRBD2. This CDR3 is built from 17 residues. Looked up from germline, CDR1 is SGHAT and CDR2 is FQNNGV. Germline trimming cut 1 base from V and 6 bases from J; bases unmatched to any gene: 14.

J is TRBJ1-1 and V is TRBV15, with a weak D call TRBD1 (5 bases). Germline V gives CDR1 LNHNV, CDR2 YYDKDF (reference sequence). This CDR3 is 14 amino acids long. V lost 0 bases and J 0 bases, leaving 5 bases between the germline ends. The DNA of the CDR3 is TGTGCCACCAGCAGAGAGACAGTGAACACTGAAGCTTTCTTT. Amino acids: CATSRETVNTEAFF.

The chain is built from TRBV5-6 and TRBJ1-2, with a possible D match to TRBD1 (5 bases). V was shortened by 4 bases and J by 4 bases, with 14 bases between the two germline ends. CDR1 and CDR2 from the germline V gene are SGHDT and YYEEEE. The CDR3 contains 14 residues. The CDR3 loop reads CASSPTDSSYGYTF. In DNA form, the CDR3 reads TGTGCCAGCAGCCCTACCGACAGCTCCTATGGCTACACCTTC.

The gene calls are TRBV18 and TRBJ2-7; no reliable D call. The germline V gene encodes CDR1 KGHSH and CDR2 LQKENI. CDR3 size: 15 residues. Trimming removed 1 base from V and 5 bases from J, with 15 bases in between. CDR3 loop: CASSPRGFGWNEQYF. The CDR3, as DNA: TGTGCCAGCTCACCACGGGGTTTTGGGTGGAACGAGCAGTACTTC.

CDR3 loop: CASTRGRSIGTDTQYF. The CDR3 bases are TGTGCCAGCACCCGTGGGCGTTCAATCGGCACAGATACGCAGTATTTT. The J gene is TRBJ2-3, the V gene TRBV2; D is undetermined. This CDR3 is built from 16 residues. V was shortened by 7 bases and J by 1 base, with 18 bases between the two germline ends. The germline V gene encodes CDR1 SNHLY and CDR2 FYNNEI.

The chain uses TRBV28 and TRBJ2-5; D is unresolved. Matching the DNA end better, TRBJ2-7 makes the J call doubtful. CDR3 length: 12 residues. The germline CDR1 and CDR2 sequences are MDHEN and SYDVKM. The CDR3 sequence is CASTDKTYEQYF. In nucleotides, the CDR3 is TGTGCCAGCACCGACAAAACCTACGAGCAGTACTTC.